These T cell receptor beta chains were read from a single sample in a study of early T cells in non-severe SARS-CoV-2 infection. TCRdb re-called the 5' RACE reads through MiXCR, storing one row per CDR3 protein. The repertoire holds about 120,000 distinct CDR3 sequences, with around 12% as singletons. Sequencing used whole blood, obtained at baseline. These receptors were collected from an adult who was a healthcare worker with PCR-confirmed SARS-CoV-2 infection or an uninfected control (not recorded which). The CDR3 runs from the conserved cysteine through the conserved F or W. Fields, in order: V gene, J gene, CDR3 protein.

v_call: TRBV19
j_call: TRBJ1-1
cdr3_aa: CASSMFVNTEAFF

v_call: TRBV10-2
j_call: TRBJ2-1
cdr3_aa: CASSPDREQFF

v_call: TRBV29-1
j_call: TRBJ1-2
cdr3_aa: CSVYTEAYGYTF

v_call: TRBV12-3/TRBV12-4
j_call: TRBJ1-1
cdr3_aa: CASSLRQGGITEAFF

v_call: TRBV2
j_call: TRBJ2-1
cdr3_aa: CASRRAAGVSSEQFF

v_call: TRBV28
j_call: TRBJ2-7
cdr3_aa: CASSSRQGGAKEQYF

v_call: TRBV12-3/TRBV12-4
j_call: TRBJ2-5
cdr3_aa: CASSLNLAGGGFATQYF

v_call: TRBV20-1
j_call: TRBJ2-1
cdr3_aa: CSATGQAGYNEQFF

v_call: TRBV19
j_call: TRBJ2-2
cdr3_aa: CASSITGAGELFF

v_call: TRBV28
j_call: TRBJ1-4
cdr3_aa: CASSFTGTPENEKLFF

v_call: TRBV19
j_call: TRBJ2-2
cdr3_aa: CASSIVQAYGELFF

v_call: TRBV4-2
j_call: TRBJ1-3
cdr3_aa: CASSQTSGNTIYF

v_call: TRBV12-3/TRBV12-4
j_call: TRBJ2-7
cdr3_aa: CASSLAPNYEQYF

v_call: TRBV12-3/TRBV12-4
j_call: TRBJ1-2
cdr3_aa: CASSFRQGINGYTF

v_call: TRBV28
j_call: TRBJ2-7
cdr3_aa: CASTREGYEQYF

v_call: TRBV5-1
j_call: TRBJ2-1
cdr3_aa: CASSVGLAGMGEQFF

v_call: TRBV6-1
j_call: TRBJ2-7
cdr3_aa: CASRFTGGTGEQYF

v_call: TRBV14
j_call: TRBJ1-1
cdr3_aa: CASSLTGGNTEASF

v_call: TRBV4-1
j_call: TRBJ2-7
cdr3_aa: CASSQGASYEQYF

v_call: TRBV20-1
j_call: TRBJ1-1
cdr3_aa: CSAVPGADTEAFF

v_call: TRBV5-1
j_call: TRBJ1-2
cdr3_aa: CASSLLAGITYGYTF

v_call: TRBV4-1
j_call: TRBJ1-1
cdr3_aa: CASSQGKFSDPVNTEAFF

v_call: TRBV12-3/TRBV12-4
j_call: TRBJ2-1
cdr3_aa: CASSRSLAGVNEQFF

v_call: TRBV12-3/TRBV12-4
j_call: TRBJ1-1
cdr3_aa: CASSLGQQNTEAFF

v_call: TRBV4-1
j_call: TRBJ1-5
cdr3_aa: CASSQERGQDSNQPQHF

v_call: TRBV6-5
j_call: TRBJ1-6
cdr3_aa: CASSYLGDSPLHF

v_call: TRBV18
j_call: TRBJ1-1
cdr3_aa: CASSSGTGSSSEAFF

v_call: TRBV29-1
j_call: TRBJ1-1
cdr3_aa: CSAPGLIRNTEAFF

v_call: TRBV5-1
j_call: TRBJ2-2
cdr3_aa: CASRPGTEYTGELFF

v_call: TRBV7-9
j_call: TRBJ2-4
cdr3_aa: CASSPRTGLAKNIQYF